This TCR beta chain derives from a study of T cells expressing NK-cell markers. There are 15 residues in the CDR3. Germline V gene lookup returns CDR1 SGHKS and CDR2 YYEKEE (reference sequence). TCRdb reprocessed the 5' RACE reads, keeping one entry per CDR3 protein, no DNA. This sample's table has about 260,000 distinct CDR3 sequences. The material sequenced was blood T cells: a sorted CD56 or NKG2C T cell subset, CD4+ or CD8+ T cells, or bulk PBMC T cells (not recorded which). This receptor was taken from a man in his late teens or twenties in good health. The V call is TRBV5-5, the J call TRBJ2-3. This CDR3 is CASSLVAAEAATQYF.